Listed below are T cell receptor beta chains from one sample, sequenced in a study of OX40 agonist ivuxolimab in advanced cancers. TCRdb keeps only in-frame clones here, not all; method: immunoSEQ multiplex PCR. Among around 88,000 clones listed, roughly nine tenths were seen once. The sample in question was CD4+ or CD8+ T cells sorted from blood, obtained in a trial of the OX40 agonist ivuxolimab. All receptors derive from an adult with an advanced solid tumor such as melanoma, head and neck, liver or kidney cancer. CDR3s include the opening cysteine and the closing phenylalanine or tryptophan. The D gene is left open where the match is weak. Expanded clones are given a class, and other clones once, few, many or no size at all.

NA,TRBD2,TRBV10-3,TRBJ2-5,CATGGGRAETQYF,TGTGCCACTGGCGGGGGTAGGGCGGAGACCCAGTACTTC
NA,NA,TRBV7-2,TRBJ1-2,CASSLGRTNYGYTF,TGTGCCAGCAGCTTGGGCAGAACTAACTATGGCTACACCTTC
NA,NA,TRBV30,TRBJ2-7,CAWSSPGDEQYF,TGTGCCTGGAGTTCCCCGGGGGACGAGCAGTACTTC
NA,NA,TRBV10-3,TRBJ2-5,CAISESGQVQETQYF,TGTGCCATCAGTGAGTCCGGACAAGTCCAAGAGACCCAGTACTTC
NA,NA,TRBV19,TRBJ2-5,CASRTGGETQYF,TGTGCCAGTAGAACAGGAGGAGAGACCCAGTACTTC
few,NA,TRBV19,TRBJ1-5,CASSIAAQRPQHF,TGTGCCAGTAGTATAGCAGCGCAGCGGCCCCAGCATTTT
NA,NA,TRBV6-5,TRBJ1-2,CASSAQGDYGYTF,TGTGCCAGCAGTGCCCAGGGAGACTATGGCTACACCTTC
NA,NA,TRBV5-8,TRBJ1-1,CAGRRQTGNTEAFF,TGTGCCGGTCGGAGACAAACCGGGAACACTGAAGCTTTCTTT
NA,NA,TRBV18,TRBJ1-2,CASSPNQDPNYGYTF,TGTGCCAGCTCACCAAACCAGGACCCTAACTATGGCTACACCTTC
NA,NA,TRBV2,TRBJ2-7,CASSIFSSSYEQYF,TGTGCCAGCTCGATTTTCAGTAGCTCCTACGAGCAGTACTTC
NA,NA,TRBV5-4,TRBJ1-3,CASSSTGNAGNTIYF,TGTGCCAGCAGCTCCACAGGGAACGCTGGAAACACCATATATTTT
NA,NA,TRBV20-1,TRBJ2-7,CSAGTSYEQYF,TGCAGTGCGGGGACCTCCTACGAGCAGTACTTC
NA,NA,TRBV27,TRBJ2-5,CASSPPPGPQETQYF,TGTGCCAGCAGTCCCCCTCCGGGCCCTCAAGAGACCCAGTACTTC
NA,NA,TRBV19,TRBJ2-3,CASRPLAPYTDTQYF,TGTGCCAGTAGGCCGCTAGCGCCTTACACAGATACGCAGTATTTT
NA,TRBD2,TRBV30,TRBJ2-3,CAWSGVAGMGTDTQYF,TGTGCCTGGAGTGGGGTAGCGGGGATGGGCACAGATACGCAGTATTTT
once,NA,TRBV30,TRBJ1-2,CAWSPRQAYGYTF,TGTGCCTGGAGTCCCCGACAGGCCTATGGCTACACCTTC
NA,TRBD1,TRBV6-6,TRBJ1-1,CASRDRDPTEAFF,TGTGCCAGCAGGGACAGGGACCCCACTGAAGCTTTCTTT
NA,TRBD1,TRBV7-6,TRBJ2-7,CASSRTTGVGSYEQYF,TGTGCCAGCAGCCGAACCACAGGGGTAGGATCCTACGAGCAGTACTTC
NA,NA,TRBV10-2,TRBJ1-1,CASPSPGTEAFF,TGCGCCAGCCCGAGCCCCGGGACTGAAGCTTTCTTT
NA,TRBD1,TRBV5-1,TRBJ1-3,CASSLAVSGTAGNTIYF,TGCGCCAGCAGCTTGGCCGTCAGCGGGACAGCTGGAAACACCATATATTTT
NA,NA,TRBV11-2,TRBJ1-3,CASSPIGSSGNTIYF,TGTGCCAGCAGCCCCATTGGGAGTTCTGGAAACACCATATATTTT
NA,NA,TRBV5-5,TRBJ2-3,CASSPDWGTDTQYF,TGTGCCAGCAGTCCGGACTGGGGCACAGATACGCAGTATTTT
NA,NA,TRBV9,TRBJ1-1,CASSATMNTEAFF,TGTGCCAGCAGCGCCACCATGAACACTGAAGCTTTCTTT
NA,TRBD1,TRBV6-1,TRBJ2-3,CASSLQGARTDTQYF,TGTGCCAGCAGTTTACAGGGGGCTAGGACAGATACGCAGTATTTT
NA,TRBD1,TRBV18,TRBJ1-6,CASSPPLSDRVNSPLHF,TGTGCCAGCTCACCACCCTTGTCGGACAGGGTTAATTCACCCCTCCACTTT
NA,NA,TRBV4-1,TRBJ2-7,CASSQDLLRIDEQYF,TGCGCCAGCAGCCAAGATCTACTCCGCATCGACGAGCAGTACTTC
NA,NA,TRBV6-1,TRBJ1-3,CASIIGDVGTIYF,TGTGCCAGCATTATCGGGGACGTCGGCACCATATATTTT
few,NA,TRBV11-3,TRBJ2-3,CASSSQDTDTQYF,TGTGCCAGCAGCTCCCAGGACACAGATACGCAGTATTTT
NA,NA,TRBV5-6,TRBJ2-2,CASSPGARANTGELFF,TGTGCCAGCAGCCCCGGTGCTCGGGCGAACACCGGGGAGCTGTTTTTT
NA,TRBD1,TRBV19,TRBJ1-1,CASSSRTGRVNTEAFF,TGTGCCAGTAGTTCAAGGACAGGGAGAGTCAACACTGAAGCTTTCTTT
NA,NA,TRBV30,TRBJ2-6,CAWELRVISSGANVLTF,TGTGCCTGGGAGCTCCGGGTGATAAGCTCTGGGGCCAACGTCCTGACTTTC
NA,TRBD2,TRBV7-8,TRBJ2-3,CASSLGGSDTQYF,TGTGCCAGCAGCTTGGGGGGGTCAGATACGCAGTATTTT
NA,TRBD1,TRBV10-1,TRBJ1-2,CASSESYRGSTGDGYTF,TGCGCCAGCAGTGAGTCCTACAGGGGATCGACAGGGGATGGCTACACCTTC
NA,NA,TRBV10-3,TRBJ1-5,CAISGDSSNQPQHF,TGTGCCATCAGTGGTGACAGTAGCAATCAGCCCCAGCATTTT
NA,NA,TRBV18,TRBJ2-3,CASSPGNTDTQYF,TGTGCCAGCTCACCAGGGAACACAGATACGCAGTATTTT
NA,NA,TRBV6-6,TRBJ1-2,CASSRKDFGYTF,TGTGCCAGCAGTCGTAAGGACTTTGGCTACACCTTC
NA,NA,TRBV6-5,TRBJ1-1,CASGVRGPEAFF,TGTGCCAGCGGGGTCCGGGGTCCTGAAGCTTTCTTT
NA,TRBD2,TRBV29-1,TRBJ2-1,CSAGRGYNEQFF,TGCAGCGCAGGGAGGGGTTACAATGAGCAGTTCTTC
NA,TRBD1,TRBV29-1,TRBJ1-1,CSVEFGGGTEAFF,TGCAGCGTTGAATTCGGAGGGGGCACGGAAGCTTTCTTT
once,NA,TRBV29-1,TRBJ1-1,CSVWEARNTEAFF,TGCAGCGTTTGGGAAGCTAGGAACACTGAAGCTTTCTTT
NA,TRBD1,TRBV6-5,TRBJ1-2,CASSPFGQGAYGYTF,TGTGCCAGCAGTCCCTTCGGACAGGGGGCATATGGCTACACCTTC
NA,NA,TRBV4-1,TRBJ2-7,CASTPEGFVPGEQYF,TGCGCCAGCACCCCTGAGGGGTTTGTACCGGGCGAGCAGTACTTC
NA,NA,TRBV30,TRBJ1-5,CAWGLGQPQHF,TGTGCCTGGGGGCTTGGACAGCCCCAGCATTTT